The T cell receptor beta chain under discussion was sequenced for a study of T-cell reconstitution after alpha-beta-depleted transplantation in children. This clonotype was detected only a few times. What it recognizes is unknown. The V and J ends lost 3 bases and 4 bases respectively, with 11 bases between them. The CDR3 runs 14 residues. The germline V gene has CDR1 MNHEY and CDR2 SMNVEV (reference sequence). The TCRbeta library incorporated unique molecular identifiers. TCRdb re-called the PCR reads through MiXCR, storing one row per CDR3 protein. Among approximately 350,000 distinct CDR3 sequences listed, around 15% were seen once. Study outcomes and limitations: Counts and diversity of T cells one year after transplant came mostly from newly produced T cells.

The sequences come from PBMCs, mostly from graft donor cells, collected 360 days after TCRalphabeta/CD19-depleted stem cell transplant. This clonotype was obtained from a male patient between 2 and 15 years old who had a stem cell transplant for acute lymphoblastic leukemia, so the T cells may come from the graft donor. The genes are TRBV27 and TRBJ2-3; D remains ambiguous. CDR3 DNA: TGTGCCAGCAGTTTCTCCCCGGGCGCAGATACGCAGTATTTT. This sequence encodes CASSFSPGADTQYF.